The clone carrying this T cell receptor (beta chain) occurred once. The sample belongs to a study of blood T cell repertoires in COVID-19. The overall study: Collection of acute and convalescent COVID-19 samples took place in the United States, Italy and Spain.

Measured with immunoSEQ multiplex PCR; TCRdb has only the in-frame clones, and not every one. This sample has over 150,000 clones, with 80% to 85% found just once. The CDR3 is made up of 12 amino acids. CDR1 and CDR2 (germline): LNHNV, YYDKDF (reference sequence). V gave up 6 bases and J gave up 3 bases, with 9 bases separating them. Material for sequencing was peripheral blood. The rearrangement joins TRBV15 to TRBJ2-7; D uncertain. This receptor was obtained from an elderly woman with active or convalescent COVID-19. Here the CDR3 reads CATRGQGYEQYF. CDR3 sequence (DNA): TGTGCCACCAGGGGCCAAGGCTACGAGCAGTACTTC.